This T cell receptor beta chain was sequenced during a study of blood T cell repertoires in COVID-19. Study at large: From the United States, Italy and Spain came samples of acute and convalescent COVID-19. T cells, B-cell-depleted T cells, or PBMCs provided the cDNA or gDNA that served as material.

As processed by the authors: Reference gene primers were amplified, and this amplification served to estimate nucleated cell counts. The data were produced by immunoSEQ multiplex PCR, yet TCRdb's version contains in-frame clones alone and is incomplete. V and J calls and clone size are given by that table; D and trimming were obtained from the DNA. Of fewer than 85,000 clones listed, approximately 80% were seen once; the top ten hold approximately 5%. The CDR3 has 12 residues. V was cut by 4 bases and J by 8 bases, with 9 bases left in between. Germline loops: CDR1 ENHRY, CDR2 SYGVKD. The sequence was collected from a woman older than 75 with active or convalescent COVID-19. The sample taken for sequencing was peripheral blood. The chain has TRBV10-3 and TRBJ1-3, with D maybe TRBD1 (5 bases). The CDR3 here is CAISAGGDTIYF. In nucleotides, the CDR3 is TGTGCCATCAGTGCGGGAGGGGACACCATATATTTT.